The 27 T cell receptor beta chains listed next were all sequenced from one sample in a study of blood T cell repertoires in COVID-19. The data were produced by immunoSEQ multiplex PCR, yet TCRdb's version contains in-frame clones alone and is incomplete. The sample carries under 150,000 clones, about 87% recorded once. Input material: PBMCs or T cells enriched from blood (not recorded which). These receptors came from a man aged 45-60 years in a cohort exposed to, infected with or recovered from COVID-19 (not recorded which).

The chain is built from TRBV24-1 and TRBJ2-1; the D is unclear. CDR1 KGHDR and CDR2 SFDVKD come from the germline V gene. V was clipped by 5 bases and J by 3 bases, with 7 bases between them. The length of the CDR3 is 13 residues. CDR3 sequence (DNA): TGTGCCACCAGTGTAGGAGACTACAATGAGCAGTTCTTC. This codes for CATSVGDYNEQFF.

V usage is TRBV7-8 and J usage is TRBJ1-6; tentatively, D is TRBD1 (6 bases). Between the trimmed V and J ends, which lost 8 bases and 7 bases, there was a span of 12 bases. This CDR3 has 13 amino acids. The V gene's germline CDR1 is SGHVS and CDR2 FQNEAQ. The CDR3 DNA reads TGTGCCAGCGGACTCGGGACAAATTCACCCCTCCACTTT. Its translation is CASGLGTNSPLHF.

This clone was observed a single time. V is TRBV20-1 and J is TRBJ2-5; TRBD2 matches at 10 bases. The junction had 4 bases not matched to a gene; V was cut back by 3 bases and J by 3 bases. The germline V gene has CDR1 DFQATT and CDR2 SNEGSKA (reference sequence). The CDR3 consists of 14 residues. The CDR3: CSASSGGQEETQYF. The DNA for the CDR3 is TGCAGTGCTAGTAGCGGGGGGCAGGAAGAGACCCAGTACTTC.

This clone was seen only once. The rearrangement links TRBV7-6 to TRBJ2-7; possibly TRBD1 for D (6 bases). Germline V CDR1 and CDR2: SGHVS, FNYEAQ. Trimming took off 1 base at V and 1 base at J, with 14 bases between the two ends. The CDR3 extends over 16 amino acids. CDR3: CASSLVGRGHSYEQYF. The DNA of the CDR3 is TGTGCCAGCAGCTTAGTAGGCAGGGGACATTCCTACGAGCAGTACTTC.

The chain combines TRBV6-1 with TRBJ2-5, with D possibly being TRBD2 (5 bases). CDR1 is MNHNS and CDR2 is SASEGT in the germline V gene. V was pared by 3 bases and J by 4 bases, with 15 bases between. This CDR3 spans 15 amino acids. CDR3 nucleotides: TGTGCCAGCAGTGAGACGGAGGAGGTGGCAGAGACCCAGTACTTC. This sequence encodes CASSETEEVAETQYF.

This rearrangement joins TRBV30 to TRBJ1-1, with unresolved D. The V end lost 0 bases, the J end lost 1 base, and 6 bases lay between the germline ends. The CDR3 spans 13 residues. Germline V gives CDR1 GTSNPN, CDR2 SVGIG (reference sequence). The CDR3 nucleotides are TGTGCCTGGAGTGTACAGTCGAACACTGAAGCTTTCTTT. Protein sequence: CAWSVQSNTEAFF.

J is TRBJ1-1 and V is TRBV11-1, with D perhaps matching TRBD1 (5 bases). V lost 3 bases and J 1 base, leaving 6 bases between the germline ends. The V gene's germline CDR1 is SGHAT and CDR2 FQDESV (reference sequence). This CDR3 spans 13 amino acids. In DNA form, the CDR3 reads TGTGCCAGCAGCTTCGGGGGGAACACTGAAGCTTTCTTT. It encodes CASSFGGNTEAFF.

The chain's CDR3 is CASSDNPYPSTDTQYF. DNA of the CDR3: TGCGCCAGCAGTGATAACCCCTACCCCAGCACAGATACGCAGTATTTT. The V call is TRBV10-1, the J call TRBJ2-3; no clear D gene. Trimming removed 3 bases at V and 0 bases at J, with 13 bases between. Germline values: CDR1 WNHNN, CDR2 SYGVQD (reference sequence). The CDR3 length is 16 residues.

This chain links TRBV3-1 (or the pseudogene TRBV3-2) with TRBJ2-7; D possibly corresponds to TRBD2 (6 bases). Germline V gene lookup returns CDR1 LGHDT and CDR2 YNNKEL (reference sequence). V was pared by 4 bases and J by 7 bases, with 20 bases between. This CDR3 region has 15 residues. This chain's CDR3 is CASSPGPGGPREQYF. The DNA for the CDR3 is TGTGCCAGCAGCCCCGGGCCCGGAGGGCCGAGGGAGCAGTACTTC.

The chain has TRBV19 and TRBJ1-1, with D hard to call. The CDR3 contains 13 residues. The ends were cut back, 3 bases at V and 9 bases at J, with 14 bases in the middle. The germline gives CDR1 LNHDA, CDR2 SQIVND (reference sequence). Here the CDR3 reads CASSIINSHQAFF. The CDR3 DNA is TGTGCCAGTAGTATTATAAACAGCCACCAAGCTTTCTTT.

The chain has TRBV11-2 and TRBJ2-1; 8 bases align to TRBD2. The CDR3 is made up of 15 amino acids. The V and J ends lost 5 bases and 3 bases, in that order; junction bases with no gene match: 6. CDR1 is SGHAT and CDR2 is FQNNGV in the germline V gene. The CDR3: CASSPLRGGYNEQFF. CDR3 bases: TGTGCCAGCAGCCCTCTTCGGGGGGGCTACAATGAGCAGTTCTTC.

The chain carries TRBV12-3 or TRBV12-4 and TRBJ1-2; D possibly corresponds to TRBD1 (5 bases). The length of the CDR3 is 13 residues. Trimming stripped 3 bases from V and 7 bases from J, with 12 bases between. The CDR3 spells CASSLAGQGGYTF. Written as DNA, the CDR3 is TGTGCCAGCAGTTTGGCAGGGCAAGGTGGCTACACCTTC.

The chain couples TRBV23-1 to TRBJ1-6, with 8 bases that match TRBD1. TRBV23-1 is marked as an open reading frame, function uncertain. The J segment lost 10 bases and the V segment lost 4 bases, leaving 12 bases of the junction unmatched. There are 16 residues in the CDR3. CDR3 sequence (DNA): TGCGCCAGCAGTCTCTTCCGGGACAGGATAGAATCACCCCTCCACTTT. Translating it yields CASSLFRDRIESPLHF.

This clone occurred a few times. V is TRBV24-1 and J is TRBJ1-6; no definite D call. This CDR3 is 12 amino acids long. Trimming removed 5 bases at V and 14 bases at J, with 12 bases between. Germline V gene data show CDR1 as KGHDR and CDR2 as SFDVKD. The CDR3 DNA follows: TGTGCCACCAGTGGCCTAATTCAGGCCCTCCACTTT. Residues: CATSGLIQALHF.

The chain uses TRBV15 and TRBJ2-7; 8 nucleotides align to TRBD1. CDR3 size: 16 residues. With V trimmed by 3 bases and J by 1 base, 8 bases remained unmatched. Germline-derived CDR1 and CDR2 are LNHNV and YYDKDF (reference sequence). The CDR3 DNA reads as TGTGCCACCAGCAGGCCCGGACAGGGTGGGTCCTACGAGCAGTACTTC. This sequence encodes CATSRPGQGGSYEQYF.

This chain links TRBV3-1 (or the pseudogene TRBV3-2) with TRBJ2-2; D may be TRBD1 (5 bases). The CDR3 is 12 residues long. Germline CDR1 is LGHDT and CDR2 is YNNKEL (reference sequence). V was cut by 7 bases and J by 7 bases, with 10 bases left in between. The CDR3 nucleotides read TGTGCCAGCATCGCAGGGTTCGGGGAGCTGTTTTTT. Translating gives CASIAGFGELFF.

The V and J genes are TRBV7-9 and TRBJ1-5; a weak D match, TRBD1 (5 bases). Trimming took 6 bases from V and 5 from J, leaving 17 bases between them. The CDR3 spans 15 residues. Germline V CDR1 and CDR2: SEHNR, FQNEAQ (reference sequence). This CDR3 is CASSASQGLHQPQHF. In DNA form, the CDR3 reads TGTGCCAGCAGTGCCTCTCAGGGTCTACATCAGCCCCAGCATTTT.

The J gene is TRBJ1-6, the V gene TRBV3-1 (or the pseudogene TRBV3-2); D is undetermined. The CDR3 runs to 18 residues. Trimming stripped 2 bases from V and 0 bases from J, with 14 bases between. Germline CDR1 reads LGHDT; CDR2 reads YNNKEL (reference sequence). CDR3 bases: TGTGCCAGCAGCCAAAAGAGCGGCGGAATCTCCTATAATTCACCCCTCCACTTT. This sequence encodes CASSQKSGGISYNSPLHF.

There are a few counts of this clone. The chain joins TRBV19 to TRBJ2-1, with 10 bases aligning to TRBD1. Germline V gives CDR1 LNHDA, CDR2 SQIVND (reference sequence). The length of the CDR3 is 14 residues. V was pared by 7 bases and J by 6 bases, with 6 bases of the junction left unmatched. The DNA for the CDR3 is TGTGCCAGTAACCGGGACAGGGGAACCAATGAGCAGTTCTTC. Its protein is CASNRDRGTNEQFF.

The chain uses TRBV9 and TRBJ2-6, with unresolved D. The CDR3 runs to 15 residues. Looked up from germline, CDR1 is SGDLS and CDR2 is YYNGEE. Trimming cost V 4 bases and J 4 bases, with 12 bases left between them. The CDR3 sequence is CASSPQTGGANVLTF. The CDR3 DNA is TGTGCCAGCAGCCCCCAGACTGGCGGGGCCAACGTCCTGACTTTC.

The chain links TRBV10-2 to TRBJ2-5; unclear D gene. CDR1 WSHSY and CDR2 SAAADI come from the germline V gene. The germline V and J ends were trimmed by 5 bases and 0 bases, with 7 bases remaining between them. This CDR3 is built from 13 residues. CDR3 DNA: TGCGCCAGCAGTATCGGGTACCAAGAGACCCAGTACTTC. As protein: CASSIGYQETQYF.

The gene calls are TRBV27 and TRBJ2-1, with D possibly being TRBD2 (6 bases). Trimming shortened V by 2 bases and J by 5 bases, and 16 bases separated the two germline ends. The CDR3 extends over 16 amino acids. The V gene's germline CDR1 is MNHEY and CDR2 SMNVEV (reference sequence). The CDR3 bases are TGTGCCAGCAGTTTAGCCGGGGGACTTTCAAACAATGAGCAGTTCTTC. Translation gives CASSLAGGLSNNEQFF.

With respect to this clone: Different DNA sequences within this sample yield the same CDR3. V gene TRBV12-3 or TRBV12-4 combines with J gene TRBJ1-1, with TRBD1 identical over 8 bases. Losses at the gene ends were 6 bases for V and 8 bases for J; bases not matched to a gene: 5. The length of the CDR3 is 12 residues. CDR3 sequence: CASSLGQAEAFF. In DNA, the CDR3 is TGTGCCAGCAGCCTGGGACAGGCGGAAGCTTTCTTT.

V usage is TRBV18 and J usage is TRBJ2-2, with TRBD2 identical over 9 bases. The CDR3 spans 17 residues. Germline CDR1 reads KGHSH; CDR2 reads LQKENI. Unmatched junction bases numbered 8, after V lost 3 bases and J lost 3 bases. The CDR3 DNA is TGTGCCAGCTCACCGTCTATAGCGGGAGCCGACACCGGGGAGCTGTTTTTT. Amino acid sequence: CASSPSIAGADTGELFF. The full variable domain, with the rest looked up from reference TRBV18 and TRBJ2-2, is NAGVMQNPRHLVRRRGQEARLRCSPMKGHSHVYWYRQLPEEGLKFMVYLQKENIIDESGMPKERFSAEFPKEGPSILRIQQVVRGDSAAYFCASSPSIAGADTGELFFGEGSRLTVL.

This chain joins TRBV11-2 and TRBJ1-3; tentative D call: TRBD1 (5 bases). V was cut by 5 bases and J by 4 bases, with 15 bases left in between. This CDR3 has 15 amino acids. Germline-derived CDR1 and CDR2 are SGHAT and FQNNGV. CDR3 bases: TGTGCCAGCAGCCCCGGGGGGACCCTGGGAAACACCATATATTTT. It translates to CASSPGGTLGNTIYF.

The genes are TRBV5-1 and TRBJ2-2; 10 nucleotides align to TRBD2. Per germline, CDR1 SGHRS and CDR2 YFSETQ. The V segment lost 0 bases and the J segment 5 bases; nucleotides outside the gene matches: 4. The CDR3 is made up of 16 amino acids. The chain's CDR3 is CASSLVVAGGTGELFF. The DNA of the CDR3 is TGCGCCAGCAGCTTGGTAGTAGCGGGAGGTACCGGGGAGCTGTTTTTT.

The chain carries TRBV27 and TRBJ1-6; possible D gene TRBD1, 6 bases. The CDR3 totals 15 residues. CDR1 is MNHEY and CDR2 is SMNVEV in the germline V gene (reference sequence). Trimming took off 3 bases at V and 10 bases at J, with 16 bases between the two ends. CDR3 nucleotide sequence: TGTGCCAGCAGTTTCACCGGACAGAGGGGCTCACCCCTCCACTTT. Protein product: CASSFTGQRGSPLHF.